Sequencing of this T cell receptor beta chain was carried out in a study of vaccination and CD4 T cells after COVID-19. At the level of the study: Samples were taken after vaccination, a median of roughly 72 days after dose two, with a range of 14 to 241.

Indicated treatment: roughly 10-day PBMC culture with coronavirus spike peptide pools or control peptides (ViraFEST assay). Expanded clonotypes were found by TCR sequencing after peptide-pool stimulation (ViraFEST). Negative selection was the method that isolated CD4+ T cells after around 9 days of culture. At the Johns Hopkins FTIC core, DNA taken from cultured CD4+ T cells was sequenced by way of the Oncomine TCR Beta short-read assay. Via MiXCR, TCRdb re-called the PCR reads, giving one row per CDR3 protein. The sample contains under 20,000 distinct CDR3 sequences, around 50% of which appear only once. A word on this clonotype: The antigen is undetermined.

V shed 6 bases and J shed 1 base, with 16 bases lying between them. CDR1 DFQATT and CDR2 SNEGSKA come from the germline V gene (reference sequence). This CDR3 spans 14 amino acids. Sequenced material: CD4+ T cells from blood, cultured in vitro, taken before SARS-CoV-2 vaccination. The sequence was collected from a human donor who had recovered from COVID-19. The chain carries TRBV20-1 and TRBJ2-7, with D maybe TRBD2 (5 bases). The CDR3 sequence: CSAPASGGSYEQYF. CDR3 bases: TGCAGTGCCCCCGCGAGCGGAGGTTCCTACGAGCAGTACTTC.